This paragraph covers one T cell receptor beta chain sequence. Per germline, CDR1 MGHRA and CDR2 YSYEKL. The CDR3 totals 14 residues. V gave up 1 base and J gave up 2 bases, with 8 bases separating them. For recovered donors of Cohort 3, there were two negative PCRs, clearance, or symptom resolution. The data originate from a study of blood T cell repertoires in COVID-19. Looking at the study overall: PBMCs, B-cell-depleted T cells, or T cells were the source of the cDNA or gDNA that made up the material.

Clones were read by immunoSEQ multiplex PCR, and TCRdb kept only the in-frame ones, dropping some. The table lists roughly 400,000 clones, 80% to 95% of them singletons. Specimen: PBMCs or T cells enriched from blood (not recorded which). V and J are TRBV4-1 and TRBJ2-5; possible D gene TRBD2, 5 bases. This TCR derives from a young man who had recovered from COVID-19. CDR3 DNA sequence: TGCGCCAGCAGCCAAGGAGGGCTTCAAGAGACCCAGTACTTC. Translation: CASSQGGLQETQYF.